Reported below is one T cell receptor beta chain. Its specificity is not known. TCRdb re-called the 5' RACE reads and shows each CDR3 protein once, DNA omitted. The specimen's table records 150,000 to 200,000 distinct CDR3 sequences. These data originate in a study of monozygotic twins with inflammatory bowel disease. General observations from the study: Differing T cell subtypes remained indistinguishable.

From germline, CDR1 is SNHLY and CDR2 FYNNEI. The CDR3 length is 12 residues. What was sequenced was blood. The rearrangement uses TRBV2 and TRBJ1-2. This TCR came from a human donor with ulcerative colitis or Crohn's disease, or a healthy co-twin of an affected twin (not recorded which). The CDR3 protein is CASSSFIYGYTF.